This is a list of T cell receptor beta chains from one sample in a study of blood T cell repertoires in COVID-19. Sequencing used immunoSEQ multiplex PCR; TCRdb keeps in-frame clones, though not all of them. The sample contains 30,000 to 40,000 clones, about four fifths of which appear only once. Sequences were obtained from peripheral blood. The source of these receptors is a man aged 45-60 years with acute or convalescent COVID-19. The CDR3 runs from the conserved cysteine through the conserved F or W. A D gene is named only where the DNA matches it firmly. Rows may omit the clone size; those that give it use once, few, many or a size class.

clone size: .
D gene: .
V gene: TRBV30
J gene: TRBJ1-1
CDR3 protein: CACGGEDTEAFF
CDR3 DNA: TGTGCCTGTGGTGGGGAGGACACTGAAGCTTTCTTT

clone size: once
D gene: TRBD2
V gene: TRBV6-5
J gene: TRBJ2-6
CDR3 protein: CASSRGGANVLTF
CDR3 DNA: TGTGCCAGCAGCCGGGGGGGAGCCAACGTCCTGACTTTC

clone size: .
D gene: TRBD1
V gene: TRBV7-9
J gene: TRBJ1-2
CDR3 protein: CASSDGTGERIYGYTF
CDR3 DNA: TGTGCCAGCAGCGACGGGACAGGGGAAAGAATATATGGCTACACCTTC

clone size: .
D gene: .
V gene: TRBV5-1
J gene: TRBJ1-2
CDR3 protein: CASSTGPTDYGYTF
CDR3 DNA: TGCGCCAGCAGCACCGGACCGACAGACTATGGCTACACCTTC

clone size: .
D gene: .
V gene: TRBV7-9
J gene: TRBJ2-7
CDR3 protein: CASSLLVAYEQYF
CDR3 DNA: TGTGCCAGCAGCCTTTTAGTCGCCTACGAGCAGTACTTC

clone size: .
D gene: TRBD2
V gene: TRBV4-1
J gene: TRBJ2-1
CDR3 protein: CASSPGLAGEEFF
CDR3 DNA: TGCGCCAGCAGCCCCGGACTAGCGGGGGAGGAGTTCTTC

clone size: .
D gene: .
V gene: TRBV7-3
J gene: TRBJ1-2
CDR3 protein: CASSLGGAGGYTF
CDR3 DNA: TGTGCCAGCAGCTTAGGCGGGGCGGGAGGCTACACCTTC

clone size: .
D gene: .
V gene: TRBV5-1
J gene: TRBJ2-1
CDR3 protein: CASSFAGAGEQFF
CDR3 DNA: TGCGCCAGCAGCTTCGCAGGGGCTGGGGAGCAGTTCTTC

clone size: .
D gene: .
V gene: TRBV7-2
J gene: TRBJ2-7
CDR3 protein: CASSSGNKLYEQYF
CDR3 DNA: TGTGCCAGCAGCTCAGGGAATAAGCTTTACGAGCAGTACTTC

clone size: .
D gene: .
V gene: TRBV4-1
J gene: TRBJ2-5
CDR3 protein: CASSQDTGKETQYF
CDR3 DNA: TGCGCCAGCAGCCAAGATACAGGGAAGGAGACCCAGTACTTC

clone size: .
D gene: .
V gene: TRBV18
J gene: TRBJ1-1
CDR3 protein: CASSPDTSTEAFF
CDR3 DNA: TGTGCCAGCTCTCCCGACACTAGCACTGAAGCTTTCTTT

clone size: .
D gene: .
V gene: TRBV2
J gene: TRBJ2-7
CDR3 protein: CASRSFYPKSYEQYF
CDR3 DNA: TGTGCCAGCAGGTCGTTTTACCCTAAGTCCTACGAGCAGTACTTC

clone size: .
D gene: TRBD1
V gene: TRBV14
J gene: TRBJ1-2
CDR3 protein: CASSQEWGTGGRLYGYTF
CDR3 DNA: TGTGCCAGCAGCCAAGAATGGGGGACAGGGGGCCGGCTCTATGGCTACACCTTC

clone size: .
D gene: TRBD2
V gene: TRBV19
J gene: TRBJ2-7
CDR3 protein: CASSRTSGGGSTYEQYF
CDR3 DNA: TGTGCCAGTAGCAGGACCTCGGGGGGAGGGAGCACCTACGAGCAGTACTTC

clone size: once
D gene: .
V gene: TRBV7-8
J gene: TRBJ2-5
CDR3 protein: CASSVMRVGPETQYF
CDR3 DNA: TGTGCCAGCAGCGTGATGAGGGTTGGTCCCGAGACCCAGTACTTC

clone size: .
D gene: TRBD2
V gene: TRBV9
J gene: TRBJ2-1
CDR3 protein: CASSAFSGAEQFF
CDR3 DNA: TGTGCCAGCAGCGCCTTTAGCGGGGCTGAGCAGTTCTTC

clone size: few
D gene: TRBD1
V gene: TRBV24-1
J gene: TRBJ2-2
CDR3 protein: CATSDRYARGRDTGELFF
CDR3 DNA: TGTGCCACCAGTGATCGATACGCCAGGGGGCGCGACACCGGGGAGCTGTTTTTT

clone size: .
D gene: .
V gene: TRBV9
J gene: TRBJ2-7
CDR3 protein: CASSVSPGSYEQYF
CDR3 DNA: TGTGCCAGCAGCGTCTCTCCGGGAAGCTACGAGCAGTACTTC

clone size: .
D gene: .
V gene: TRBV5-1
J gene: TRBJ1-4
CDR3 protein: CASSLDGGATNEKLFF
CDR3 DNA: TGCGCCAGCAGCTTGGACGGGGGTGCAACTAATGAAAAACTGTTTTTT

clone size: once
D gene: TRBD2
V gene: TRBV28
J gene: TRBJ2-7
CDR3 protein: CASSSVGGKAYEQYF
CDR3 DNA: TGTGCCAGCAGTTCTGTGGGAGGGAAAGCCTACGAGCAGTACTTC

clone size: .
D gene: .
V gene: TRBV10-3
J gene: TRBJ2-3
CDR3 protein: CAITRTVTDTQYF
CDR3 DNA: TGTGCCATCACCCGGACAGTCACAGATACGCAGTATTTT

clone size: .
D gene: .
V gene: TRBV4-1
J gene: TRBJ2-5
CDR3 protein: CASSSRRAETQYF
CDR3 DNA: TGCGCCAGCAGCTCGCGGCGGGCGGAGACCCAGTACTTC

clone size: once
D gene: .
V gene: TRBV19
J gene: TRBJ2-5
CDR3 protein: CASSIVLQETQYF
CDR3 DNA: TGTGCCAGTAGTATAGTCTTGCAGGAGACCCAGTACTTC

clone size: .
D gene: .
V gene: TRBV29-1
J gene: TRBJ1-2
CDR3 protein: CSVLGQEHYGYTF
CDR3 DNA: TGCAGCGTTCTCGGACAAGAGCACTATGGCTACACCTTC

clone size: .
D gene: TRBD2
V gene: TRBV5-1
J gene: TRBJ2-1
CDR3 protein: CASQNTGTTNNEQFF
CDR3 DNA: TGCGCCAGCCAAAACACCGGGACTACAAACAATGAGCAGTTCTTC

clone size: .
D gene: TRBD1
V gene: TRBV11-2
J gene: TRBJ1-5
CDR3 protein: CASSPGTGNNQPQHF
CDR3 DNA: TGTGCCAGCAGCCCCGGGACAGGGAACAATCAGCCCCAGCATTTT

clone size: .
D gene: TRBD2
V gene: TRBV7-3
J gene: TRBJ2-2
CDR3 protein: CASSASGSGTGELFF
CDR3 DNA: TGTGCCAGCAGCGCGAGCGGGAGCGGGACCGGGGAGCTGTTTTTT

clone size: .
D gene: .
V gene: TRBV5-1
J gene: TRBJ1-3
CDR3 protein: CASSEGVSGYSGNTIYF
CDR3 DNA: TGCGCCAGCAGCGAGGGAGTGTCAGGTTACTCTGGAAACACCATATATTTT

clone size: .
D gene: .
V gene: TRBV5-5
J gene: TRBJ1-6
CDR3 protein: CASSLAAGSYNSPLHF
CDR3 DNA: TGTGCCAGCAGCTTGGCGGCGGGCTCCTATAATTCACCCCTCCACTTT

clone size: .
D gene: TRBD2
V gene: TRBV4-1
J gene: TRBJ2-3
CDR3 protein: CASSQDRRGGDTQYF
CDR3 DNA: TGCGCCAGCAGCCAAGATAGGCGGGGGGGAGATACGCAGTATTTT

clone size: once
D gene: TRBD2
V gene: TRBV10-3
J gene: TRBJ2-1
CDR3 protein: CAISEYLLAGGSSSYNEQFF
CDR3 DNA: TGTGCCATCAGTGAGTACCTTTTAGCGGGAGGGAGTAGCTCCTACAATGAGCAGTTCTTC

clone size: .
D gene: .
V gene: TRBV7-9
J gene: TRBJ2-1
CDR3 protein: CASRTPVGSSYNEQFF
CDR3 DNA: TGTGCCAGCAGGACCCCGGTAGGGAGCTCCTACAATGAGCAGTTCTTC

clone size: .
D gene: TRBD1
V gene: TRBV7-8
J gene: TRBJ2-7
CDR3 protein: CASSFPPRTGKKSYEQYF
CDR3 DNA: TGTGCCAGCAGCTTCCCCCCGCGGACAGGGAAAAAGTCCTACGAGCAGTACTTC

clone size: .
D gene: .
V gene: TRBV21-1
J gene: TRBJ1-3
CDR3 protein: CASAVRGLGNTIYF
CDR3 DNA: TGTGCCAGCGCTGTCAGGGGGCTTGGAAACACCATATATTTT

clone size: .
D gene: .
V gene: TRBV25-1
J gene: TRBJ1-2
CDR3 protein: CASSDGQYYGYTF
CDR3 DNA: TGTGCCAGCAGTGATGGACAGTACTATGGCTACACCTTC

clone size: .
D gene: TRBD2
V gene: TRBV5-4
J gene: TRBJ2-1
CDR3 protein: CASSLETSARNEQFF
CDR3 DNA: TGTGCCAGCAGCTTGGAGACTAGCGCCAGGAATGAGCAGTTCTTC

clone size: once
D gene: TRBD1
V gene: TRBV5-1
J gene: TRBJ2-1
CDR3 protein: CASSFGTGGVSGNEQFF
CDR3 DNA: TGCGCCAGCAGCTTTGGGACAGGGGGCGTCAGCGGAAATGAGCAGTTCTTC

clone size: few
D gene: TRBD2
V gene: TRBV19
J gene: TRBJ2-7
CDR3 protein: CASKEVAGGSYEQYF
CDR3 DNA: TGTGCCAGTAAGGAAGTAGCGGGGGGAAGCTACGAGCAGTACTTC

clone size: .
D gene: TRBD1
V gene: TRBV7-9
J gene: TRBJ2-7
CDR3 protein: CASSSTGTGIYEQYF
CDR3 DNA: TGTGCCAGCAGCTCAACCGGGACAGGGATCTACGAGCAGTACTTC

clone size: .
D gene: TRBD2
V gene: TRBV5-1
J gene: TRBJ2-3
CDR3 protein: CASSRRGGYTDTQYF
CDR3 DNA: TGCGCCAGCAGCCGCCGCGGGGGATACACAGATACGCAGTATTTT

clone size: .
D gene: .
V gene: TRBV11-2
J gene: TRBJ2-7
CDR3 protein: CASSLFRDYEQYF
CDR3 DNA: TGTGCCAGCAGCTTATTCAGGGATTACGAGCAGTACTTC

clone size: .
D gene: TRBD1
V gene: TRBV11-1
J gene: TRBJ1-4
CDR3 protein: CASSSPGTGPEKLFF
CDR3 DNA: TGTGCCAGCAGCTCTCCCGGGACAGGGCCTGAAAAACTGTTTTTT